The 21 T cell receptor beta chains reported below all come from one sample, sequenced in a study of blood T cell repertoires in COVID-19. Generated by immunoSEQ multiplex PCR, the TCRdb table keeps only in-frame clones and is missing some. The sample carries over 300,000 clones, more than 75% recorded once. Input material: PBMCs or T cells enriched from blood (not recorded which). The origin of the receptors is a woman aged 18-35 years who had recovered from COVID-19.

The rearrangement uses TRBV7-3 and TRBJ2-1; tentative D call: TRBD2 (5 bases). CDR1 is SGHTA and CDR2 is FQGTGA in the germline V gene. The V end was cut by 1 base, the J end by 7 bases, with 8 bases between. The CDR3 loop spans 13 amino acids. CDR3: CASSLKRRNEQFF. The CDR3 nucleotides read TGTGCCAGCAGCTTAAAGCGGCGGAATGAGCAGTTCTTC.

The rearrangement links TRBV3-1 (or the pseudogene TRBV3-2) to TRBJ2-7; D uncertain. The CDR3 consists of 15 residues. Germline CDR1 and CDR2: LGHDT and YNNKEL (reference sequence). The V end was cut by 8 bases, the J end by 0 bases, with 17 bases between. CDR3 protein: CASLGRMTGSYEQYF. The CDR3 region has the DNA TGTGCCAGCCTTGGCCGGATGACGGGCTCCTACGAGCAGTACTTC.

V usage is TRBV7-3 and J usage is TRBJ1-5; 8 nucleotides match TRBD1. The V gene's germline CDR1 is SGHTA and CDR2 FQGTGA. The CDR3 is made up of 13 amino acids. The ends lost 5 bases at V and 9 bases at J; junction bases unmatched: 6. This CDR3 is CASSVGQGRPQHF. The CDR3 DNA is TGTGCCAGCAGCGTCGGACAGGGAAGGCCCCAGCATTTT.

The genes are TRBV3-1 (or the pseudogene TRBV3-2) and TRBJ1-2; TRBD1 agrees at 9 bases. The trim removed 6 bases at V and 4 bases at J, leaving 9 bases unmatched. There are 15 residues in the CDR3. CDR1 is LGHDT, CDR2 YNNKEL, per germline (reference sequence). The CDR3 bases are TGTGCCAGCAGTCGTCTCCGGGACAGGGTCTATGGCTACACCTTC. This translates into CASSRLRDRVYGYTF.

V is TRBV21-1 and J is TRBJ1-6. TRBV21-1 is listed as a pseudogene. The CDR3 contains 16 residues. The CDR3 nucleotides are TGTGCCAGCAGCAAAGAAGGAGGGCCCTATAATTCACCCCTCCACTTT. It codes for CASSKEGGPYNSPLHF.

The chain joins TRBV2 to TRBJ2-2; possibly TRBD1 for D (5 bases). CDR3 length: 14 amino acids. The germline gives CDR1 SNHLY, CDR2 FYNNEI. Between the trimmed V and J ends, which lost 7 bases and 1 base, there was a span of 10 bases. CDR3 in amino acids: CASKWTQNTGELFF. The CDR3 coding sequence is TGTGCCAGCAAATGGACACAGAACACCGGGGAGCTGTTTTTT.

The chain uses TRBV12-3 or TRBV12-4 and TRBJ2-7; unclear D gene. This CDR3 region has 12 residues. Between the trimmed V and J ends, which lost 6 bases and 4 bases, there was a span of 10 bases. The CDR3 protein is CASSENPYEQYF. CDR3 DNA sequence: TGTGCCAGCAGCGAGAATCCTTACGAGCAGTACTTC.

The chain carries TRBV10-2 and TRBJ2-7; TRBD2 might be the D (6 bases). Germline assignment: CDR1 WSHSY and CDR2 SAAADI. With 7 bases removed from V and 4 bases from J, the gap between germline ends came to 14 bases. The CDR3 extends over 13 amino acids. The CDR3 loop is CASTGTSGYEQYF. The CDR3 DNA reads TGCGCCAGCACCGGGACTTCAGGTTACGAGCAGTACTTC.

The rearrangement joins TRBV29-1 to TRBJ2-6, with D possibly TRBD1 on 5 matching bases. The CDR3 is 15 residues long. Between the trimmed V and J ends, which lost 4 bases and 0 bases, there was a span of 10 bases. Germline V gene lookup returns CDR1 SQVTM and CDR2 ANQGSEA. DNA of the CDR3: TGCAGCGTTGCCCAGGGCAGCTCTGGGGCCAACGTCCTGACTTTC. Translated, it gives CSVAQGSSGANVLTF. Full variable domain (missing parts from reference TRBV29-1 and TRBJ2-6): SAVISQKPSRDICQRGTSLTIQCQVDSQVTMMFWYRQQPGQSLTLIATANQGSEATYESGFVIDKFPISRPNLTFSTLTVSNMSPEDSSIYLCSVAQGSSGANVLTFGAGSRLTVL.

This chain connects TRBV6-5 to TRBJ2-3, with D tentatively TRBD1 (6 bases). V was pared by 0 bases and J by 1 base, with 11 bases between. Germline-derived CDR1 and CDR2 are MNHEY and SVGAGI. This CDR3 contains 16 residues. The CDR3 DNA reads TGTGCCAGCAGTTACTCGAATCACAGGGGCACAGATACGCAGTATTTT. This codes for CASSYSNHRGTDTQYF.

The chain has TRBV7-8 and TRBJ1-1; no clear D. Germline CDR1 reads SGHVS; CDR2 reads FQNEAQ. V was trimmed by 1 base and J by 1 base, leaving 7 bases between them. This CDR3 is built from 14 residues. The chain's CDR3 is CASSLERGNTEAFF. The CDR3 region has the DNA TGTGCCAGCAGCTTAGAACGCGGGAACACTGAAGCTTTCTTT.

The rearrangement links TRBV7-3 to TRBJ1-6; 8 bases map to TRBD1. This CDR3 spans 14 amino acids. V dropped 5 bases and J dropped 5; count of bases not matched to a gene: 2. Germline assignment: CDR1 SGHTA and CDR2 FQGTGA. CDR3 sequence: CASSPTGDNSPLHF. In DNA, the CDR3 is TGTGCCAGCAGCCCGACAGGGGATAATTCACCCCTCCACTTT.

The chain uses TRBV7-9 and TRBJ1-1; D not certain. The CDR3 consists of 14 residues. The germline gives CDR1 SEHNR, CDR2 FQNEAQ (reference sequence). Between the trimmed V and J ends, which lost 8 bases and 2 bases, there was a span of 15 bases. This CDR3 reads CASARGDLNTEAFF. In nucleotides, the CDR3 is TGTGCCAGCGCAAGAGGTGATCTAAACACTGAAGCTTTCTTT.

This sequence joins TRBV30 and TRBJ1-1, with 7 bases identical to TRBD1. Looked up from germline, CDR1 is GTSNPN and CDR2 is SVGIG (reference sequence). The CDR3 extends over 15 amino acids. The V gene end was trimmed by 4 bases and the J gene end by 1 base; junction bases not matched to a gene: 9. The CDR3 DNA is TGTGCCTGGAAAGGAGGGGGCGCGGGGAACACTGAAGCTTTCTTT. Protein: CAWKGGGAGNTEAFF.

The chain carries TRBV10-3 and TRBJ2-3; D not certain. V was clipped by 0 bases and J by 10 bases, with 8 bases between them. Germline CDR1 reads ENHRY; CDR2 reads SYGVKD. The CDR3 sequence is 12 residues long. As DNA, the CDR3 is TGTGCCATCAGTGAGTCGACCCGGGCGCAGTATTTT. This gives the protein CAISESTRAQYF.

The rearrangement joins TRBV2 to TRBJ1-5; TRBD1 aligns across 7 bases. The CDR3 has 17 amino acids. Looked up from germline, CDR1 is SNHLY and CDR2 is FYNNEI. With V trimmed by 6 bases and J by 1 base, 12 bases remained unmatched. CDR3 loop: CASRGTTGDPSNQPQHF. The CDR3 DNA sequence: TGTGCCAGCAGGGGTACAACAGGGGACCCAAGCAATCAGCCCCAGCATTTT.

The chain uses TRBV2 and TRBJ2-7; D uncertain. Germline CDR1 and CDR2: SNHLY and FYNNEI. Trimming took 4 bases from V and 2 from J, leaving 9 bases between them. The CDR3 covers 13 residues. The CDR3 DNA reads TGTGCCAGCAGTGCGAGAATCGCCTACGAGCAGTACTTC. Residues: CASSARIAYEQYF. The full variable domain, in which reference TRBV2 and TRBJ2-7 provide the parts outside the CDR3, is EPEVTQTPSHQVTQMGQEVILRCVPISNHLYFYWYRQILGQKVEFLVSFYNNEISEKSEIFDDQFSVERPDGSNFTLKIRSTKLEDSAMYFCASSARIAYEQYFGPGTRLTVT.

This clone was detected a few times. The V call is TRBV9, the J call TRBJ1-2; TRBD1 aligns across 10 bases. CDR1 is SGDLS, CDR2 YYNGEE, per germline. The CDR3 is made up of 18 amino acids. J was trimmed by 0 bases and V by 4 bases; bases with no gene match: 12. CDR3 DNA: TGTGCCAGCAGCCTAGAGGGTAGACAGGGGGCTGCTAACTATGGCTACACCTTC. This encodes CASSLEGRQGAANYGYTF.

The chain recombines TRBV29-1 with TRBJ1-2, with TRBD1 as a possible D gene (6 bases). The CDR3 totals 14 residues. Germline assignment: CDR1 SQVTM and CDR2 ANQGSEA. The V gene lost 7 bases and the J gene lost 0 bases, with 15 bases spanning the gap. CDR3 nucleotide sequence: TGCAGCGACCAAATACAGGGATCTAACTATGGCTACACCTTC. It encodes CSDQIQGSNYGYTF.

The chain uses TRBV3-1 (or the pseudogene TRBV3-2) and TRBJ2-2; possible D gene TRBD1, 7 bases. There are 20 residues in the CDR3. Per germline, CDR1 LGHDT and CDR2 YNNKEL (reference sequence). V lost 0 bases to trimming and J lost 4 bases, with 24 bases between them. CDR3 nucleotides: TGTGCCAGCAGCCAAGAATTTGCGGGACGGGGCAGGGGGAGCACCGGGGAGCTGTTTTTT. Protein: CASSQEFAGRGRGSTGELFF.

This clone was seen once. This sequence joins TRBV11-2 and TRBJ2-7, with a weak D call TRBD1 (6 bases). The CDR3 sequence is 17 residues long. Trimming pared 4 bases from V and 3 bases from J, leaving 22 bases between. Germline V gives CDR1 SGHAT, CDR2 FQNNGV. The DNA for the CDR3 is TGTGCCAGCAGCTCTAAGGGACGGGGCTTAGGGGGCTACGAGCAGTACTTC. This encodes CASSSKGRGLGGYEQYF.